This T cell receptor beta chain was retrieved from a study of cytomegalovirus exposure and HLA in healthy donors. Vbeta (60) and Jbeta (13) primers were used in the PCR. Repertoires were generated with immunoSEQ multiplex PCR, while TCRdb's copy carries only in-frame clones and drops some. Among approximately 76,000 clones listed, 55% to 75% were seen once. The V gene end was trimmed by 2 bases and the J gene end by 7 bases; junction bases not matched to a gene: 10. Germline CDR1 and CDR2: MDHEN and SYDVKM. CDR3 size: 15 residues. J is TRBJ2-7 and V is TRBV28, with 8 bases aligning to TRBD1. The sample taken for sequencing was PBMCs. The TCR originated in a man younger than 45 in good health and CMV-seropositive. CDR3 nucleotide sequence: TGTGCCAGCAGTTTAGAAGGGCAGGGGGCGCGTGAGCAGTACTTC. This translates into CASSLEGQGAREQYF.